Sequencing of this TCR beta chain was carried out in a study of cytomegalovirus exposure and HLA in healthy donors. Study at large: Samples from HLA-typed donors yielded about 85 million unique TCRs in an early data release. Caucasian-associated ancestry cluster membership applied to around 76% of around 400 genotyped donors.

The CDR3 loop spans 15 amino acids. Germline CDR1 MDHEN, CDR2 SYDVKM. The PCR used 60 Vbeta and 13 Jbeta primers. The table came from immunoSEQ multiplex PCR; TCRdb's copy has only in-frame clones and leaves some out. The data show under 150,000 clones, roughly 75% seen once. This clone was seen more than once but under ten times. A read error may account for a junction end that differs from germline. The sequenced sample was PBMCs. This sequence was found in a man aged 30-40 years in good health and CMV-seronegative. This chain uses TRBV28 with TRBJ1-1; 8 bases map to TRBD1. This chain's CDR3 is CASSPGWTGNPEAFF. CDR3 DNA sequence: TGTGCCAGCAGTCCCGGTTGGACAGGGAACCCTGAAGCTTTCTTT.